These T cell receptor beta chains were read from a single sample in a study of cytomegalovirus exposure and HLA in healthy donors. Assay used: immunoSEQ multiplex PCR; TCRdb lists only in-frame clones, some missing. The sample includes about 220,000 clones, roughly 84% of them seen just once. Source material: PBMCs. Receptors originate from a boy aged 2-9 years in good health and CMV-seronegative. Each CDR3 is given with its conserved first and last residue. The order of the fields is V gene, J gene, CDR3 protein.

V: TRBV6-5; J: TRBJ2-7; CDR3: CASRRVRGSYEQYF
V: TRBV7-9; J: TRBJ1-1; CDR3: CASSSIGIRTGGFTEAFF
V: TRBV2; J: TRBJ2-5; CDR3: CASTGTSGVLAQETQYF
V: TRBV7-6; J: TRBJ1-5; CDR3: CASSLARDFSSNQPQHF
V: TRBV4-1; J: TRBJ2-7; CDR3: CASSQPSGTGNYEQYF
V: TRBV6-1; J: TRBJ2-3; CDR3: CASNSGGGSDTQYF
V: TRBV9; J: TRBJ2-5; CDR3: CASSVELAQETQYF
V: TRBV5-4; J: TRBJ2-5; CDR3: CASSPGLAGLQETQYF
V: TRBV5-1; J: TRBJ2-2; CDR3: CASTFAPSGSSYTGELFF
V: TRBV13; J: TRBJ2-7; CDR3: CASSLGGDGGSYEQYF
V: TRBV4-2; J: -; CDR3: CASSQELLYEQYF
V: TRBV14; J: TRBJ1-1; CDR3: CASSQKRYQGGSTEAFF
V: TRBV19; J: TRBJ1-1; CDR3: CASSIAGRTEAFF
V: TRBV19; J: TRBJ2-1; CDR3: CASSIKSSSSYNEQFF
V: TRBV6-6; J: TRBJ1-1; CDR3: CASSWTGDTEAFF
V: TRBV5-1; J: TRBJ2-2; CDR3: CASSLVRTSGRAAGGELFF
V: TRBV2; J: TRBJ2-7; CDR3: CASSDGTDSYEQYF